The rows below give T cell receptor beta chains drawn from one sample of a study of response to subunit inactivated influenza vaccine. TCRdb used MiXCR to reprocess the RT-PCR reads, holding one entry per CDR3 protein. This sample has a few hundred thousand distinct CDR3 sequences, with about 10% found just once. The same sample was also studied in work on T cells expressing NK-cell markers.

The starting material was PBMCs from blood, obtained on the day of vaccination. The origin of the receptors is a man in his fifties who received an inactivated influenza vaccine. Each CDR3 is given with its conserved first and last residue. Each record gives: D gene, V gene, clone size, J gene, CDR3 protein, CDR3 DNA. A D gene is named only where the DNA matches it firmly. Size values are once, few and many counts, or a class for expanded clones, and some rows have none.

-	TRBV5-1	few	TRBJ1-2	CASSFKQGLYGYTF	TGCGCCAGCAGCTTCAAACAGGGTCTCTATGGCTACACCTTC
-	TRBV9	many	TRBJ2-5	CASSVGGREETQYF	TGTGCCAGCAGCGTAGGGGGCAGGGAAGAGACCCAGTACTTC
TRBD2	TRBV20-1	-	TRBJ2-3	CSASGGASDTQYF	TGCAGTGCTAGCGGGGGGGCTTCAGATACGCAGTATTTT
-	TRBV27	-	TRBJ1-2	CASSFLPGVYGYTF	TGTGCCAGCAGTTTCCTACCAGGGGTCTATGGCTACACCTTC
-	TRBV6-6	many	TRBJ2-7	CASRVPGSYEQYF	TGTGCCAGCAGGGTCCCCGGCTCCTACGAGCAGTACTTC
-	TRBV3-1	few	TRBJ1-2	CASSQAGGFYGYTF	TGTGCCAGCAGCCAAGCTGGAGGATTTTATGGCTACACCTTC
-	TRBV7-2	few	TRBJ1-3	CASDGGVSGNTIYF	TGTGCCAGCGATGGGGGGGTCTCTGGAAACACCATATATTTT
TRBD2	TRBV20-1	many	TRBJ2-1	CSAAASGTYNEQFF	TGCAGTGCGGCAGCTAGCGGGACCTACAATGAGCAGTTCTTC
TRBD1	TRBV12-3/TRBV12-4	-	TRBJ1-2	CASSSGTGAIYGYTF	TGTGCCAGCAGTTCCGGGACAGGGGCTATCTATGGCTACACCTTC
-	TRBV7-9	-	TRBJ2-1	CASSSVRERHEQFF	TGTGCCAGCAGCTCTGTGCGTGAGCGCCATGAGCAGTTCTTC
-	TRBV18	-	TRBJ2-5	CASSPRRSPRQETQYF	TGTGCCAGCTCACCACGTCGTAGTCCCCGCCAAGAGACCCAGTACTTC
-	TRBV12-3/TRBV12-4	many	TRBJ1-2	CASSLRDNYGYTF	TGTGCCAGCAGTTTACGGGATAACTATGGCTACACCTTC
-	TRBV19	-	TRBJ2-7	CASSPGFRGRSMAYEQYF	TGTGCCAGTAGCCCCGGGTTTCGTGGGAGGTCCATGGCCTACGAGCAGTACTTC
TRBD1	TRBV6-5	-	TRBJ2-1	CASSLRTGGALGDEQFF	TGTGCCAGCAGTTTAAGGACAGGGGGAGCTCTTGGGGATGAGCAGTTCTTC
TRBD2	TRBV5-6	-	TRBJ2-5	CASSLYGLAGGQETQYF	TGTGCCAGCAGCTTGTATGGACTAGCGGGAGGGCAAGAGACCCAGTACTTC
-	TRBV7-6	-	TRBJ2-7	CAQQRLGGFEVALGGCVNEQYF	TGTGCTCAGCAGAGACTGGGGGGTTTTGAAGTGGCCCTGGGAGGCTGTGTCAACGAGCAGTACTTC
TRBD2	TRBV11-2	few	TRBJ2-5	CASSHKRGSQETQYF	TGTGCCAGCAGCCACAAGCGGGGCAGCCAAGAGACCCAGTACTTC
TRBD1	TRBV7-2	-	TRBJ1-4	CASSSGQGAREKLFF	TGTGCCAGCAGCTCAGGACAGGGGGCTCGAGAAAAACTGTTTTTT
-	TRBV5-1	-	TRBJ2-1	CASTRRESSYNEQFF	TGCGCCAGCACCCGGCGGGAAAGCTCCTACAATGAGCAGTTCTTC
-	TRBV6-2/TRBV6-3	-	TRBJ1-5	CASSYNEYQPQHF	TGTGCCAGCAGTTACAATGAATATCAGCCCCAGCATTTT
-	TRBV7-9	few	TRBJ1-1	CASSPRRARNTEAFF	TGTGCCAGCAGCCCCAGACGGGCCAGGAACACTGAAGCTTTCTTT
-	TRBV5-6	-	TRBJ1-2	CASSSATGALALYGYTF	TGTGCCAGCAGCTCAGCTACCGGTGCCCTAGCCCTCTATGGCTACACCTTC
-	TRBV9	-	TRBJ2-5	CASGSVREGMQETQYF	TGTGCCAGCGGGAGCGTGAGGGAAGGGATGCAGGAGACCCAGTACTTC
-	TRBV12-3/TRBV12-4	many	TRBJ2-7	CASSWTGTRLTYEQYF	TGTGCCAGCAGTTGGACAGGGACTAGACTCACCTACGAGCAGTACTTC
-	TRBV20-1	many	TRBJ2-7	CSARNTGSYEQYF	TGCAGTGCTAGAAACACGGGGTCCTACGAGCAGTACTTC
-	TRBV12-3/TRBV12-4	many	TRBJ2-1	CASSFRYNEQFF	TGTGCCAGCAGTTTCAGGTACAATGAGCAGTTCTTC
TRBD1	TRBV12-3/TRBV12-4	-	TRBJ1-1	CASSHRDRATEAFF	TGTGCCAGCAGTCACCGGGACAGGGCGACCGAAGCTTTCTTT
TRBD2	TRBV18	few	TRBJ2-7	CASSLHLAGLKASEQYF	TGTGCCAGCTCACTCCATCTAGCGGGACTAAAGGCAAGCGAGCAGTACTTC
-	TRBV9	many	TRBJ2-2	CASSGNPADNTGELFF	TGTGCCAGCAGCGGCAATCCAGCGGACAACACCGGGGAGCTGTTTTTT
-	TRBV7-2	-	TRBJ1-3	CASSLVPEGSGNTIYF	TGTGCCAGCAGCTTAGTACCGGAGGGATCTGGAAACACCATATATTTT
-	TRBV3-1	-	TRBJ2-7	CASSVPGDEQYF	TGTGCCAGCAGCGTACCTGGGGACGAGCAGTACTTC
-	TRBV5-1	few	TRBJ2-7	CASSPGINWGGVPSYEQYF	TGCGCCAGCAGCCCGGGGATAAACTGGGGCGGCGTCCCCTCCTACGAGCAGTACTTC
-	TRBV4-3	-	TRBJ2-3	CASSPRDRGDTQYF	TGCGCCAGCAGCCCAAGGGACCGAGGAGATACGCAGTATTTT
-	TRBV10-3	few	TRBJ2-7	CAISDRGKTGRYYEQYF	TGTGCCATCAGTGATCGCGGAAAGACAGGAAGGTACTACGAGCAGTACTTC
TRBD1	TRBV10-3	-	TRBJ1-2	CAIRTGGDSGYTF	TGTGCCATCAGAACAGGGGGGGACTCGGGCTACACCTTC
TRBD2	TRBV9	few	TRBJ2-5	CASSAGLSGGGETQYF	TGTGCCAGCAGCGCCGGTTTGTCCGGGGGAGGGGAGACCCAGTACTTC